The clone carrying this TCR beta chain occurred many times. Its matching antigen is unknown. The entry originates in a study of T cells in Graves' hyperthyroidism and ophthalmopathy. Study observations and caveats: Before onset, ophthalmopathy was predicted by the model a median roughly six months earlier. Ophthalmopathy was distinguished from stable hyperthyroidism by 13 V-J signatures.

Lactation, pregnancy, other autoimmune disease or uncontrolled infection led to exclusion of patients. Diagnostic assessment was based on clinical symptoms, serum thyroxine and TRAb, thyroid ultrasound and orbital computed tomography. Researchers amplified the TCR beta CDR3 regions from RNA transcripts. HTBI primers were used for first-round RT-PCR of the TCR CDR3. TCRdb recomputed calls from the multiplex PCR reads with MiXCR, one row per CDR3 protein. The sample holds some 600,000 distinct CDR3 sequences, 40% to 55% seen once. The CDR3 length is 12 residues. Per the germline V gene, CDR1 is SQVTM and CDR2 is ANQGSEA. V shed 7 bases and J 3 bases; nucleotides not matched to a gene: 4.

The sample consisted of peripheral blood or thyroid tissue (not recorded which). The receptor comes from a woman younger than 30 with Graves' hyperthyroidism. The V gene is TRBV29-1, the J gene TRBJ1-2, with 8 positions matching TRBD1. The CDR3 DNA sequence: TGCAGCGGGGACAGGCCCGACTATGGCTACACCTTC. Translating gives CSGDRPDYGYTF.